Below, 31 T cell receptor beta chains from the same sample are listed, as sequenced in a study of T cells of healthy individuals. From the 5' RACE reads, TCRdb called clonotypes with MiXCR, one entry per CDR3 protein. The sample lists nearly 100,000 distinct CDR3 sequences; 15% to 20% were seen once. Receptor source: a human donor in good health.

Comments on this clonotype: The germline gene is not matched at one end of the junction; a read error may be the cause. The chain combines TRBV7-7 with TRBJ2-2; TRBD1 is a possible D gene (5 bases). CDR1 SSHAT and CDR2 FNYEAQ come from the germline V gene (reference sequence). This CDR3 contains 14 residues. The CDR3 DNA sequence: TGTGCTAGCAGCTTAGGACAGAACACCGGGGAGCTGTTTTTT. It specifies CASSLGQNTGELFF. Combining the CDR3 with reference TRBV7-7 and TRBJ2-2 gives the whole variable domain GAGVSQSPRYKVTKRGQDVTLRCDPISSHATLYWYQQALGQGPEFLTYFNYEAQPDKSGLPSDRFSAERPEGSISTLTIQRTEQRDSAMYRCASSLGQNTGELFFGEGSRLTVL.

Here the CDR3 DNA reads TGTGCCACCAGCAGAGATTATGGCAGGGGGAACACTGAAGCTTTCTTT. Amino acid sequence: CATSRDYGRGNTEAFF. V and J are TRBV15 and TRBJ1-1; a weak D match, TRBD1 (6 bases). V was clipped by 0 bases and J by 1 base, with 12 bases between them. CDR3 length: 16 residues. CDR1 and CDR2 (germline): LNHNV, YYDKDF (reference sequence).

V and J are TRBV28 and TRBJ2-1; 15 bases are a match to TRBD2. This CDR3 spans 17 amino acids. J gave up 8 bases and V 4 bases, and 9 bases lay outside the gene matches. Germline CDR1 is MDHEN and CDR2 is SYDVKM. CDR3 sequence reads: CASSSGTSGRIGYEQFF. CDR3 DNA: TGTGCCAGCAGTTCCGGGACTAGCGGGAGGATTGGATATGAGCAGTTCTTC.

This clonotype occurred many times. The chain combines TRBV20-1 with TRBJ1-1, with D possibly matching TRBD1 (5 bases). CDR3 length equals 15 residues. Trimming cost V 0 bases and J 2 bases, with 13 bases left between them. From germline, CDR1 is DFQATT and CDR2 SNEGSKA (reference sequence). The CDR3 region is CSARDPRGANTEAFF. The CDR3 bases are TGCAGTGCTAGAGATCCCCGAGGGGCTAACACTGAAGCTTTCTTT.

The rearrangement joins TRBV5-1 to TRBJ1-1; 7 bases match TRBD1. The V gene end was trimmed by 4 bases and the J gene end by 4 bases; junction bases not matched to a gene: 10. Germline assignment: CDR1 SGHRS and CDR2 YFSETQ. The CDR3 has 15 amino acids. CDR3 DNA: TGCGCCAGCAGCCCTCCGACAGGGTTTGGCACTGAAGCTTTCTTT. Translation gives CASSPPTGFGTEAFF.

There are a few counts of this clonotype. This chain joins TRBV6-1 and TRBJ1-1, with D uncertain. The CDR3 totals 11 residues. Germline CDR1 and CDR2: MNHNS and SASEGT. The V gene lost 3 bases and the J gene lost 10 bases, with 9 bases spanning the gap. CDR3: CASSERRAAFF. CDR3 sequence (DNA): TGTGCCAGCAGTGAGAGGCGTGCAGCTTTCTTT.

This clonotype was detected many times. The J gene is TRBJ1-4, the V gene TRBV15; D may be TRBD1 (6 bases). V lost 3 bases to trimming and J lost 0 bases, with 8 bases between them. The length of the CDR3 is 15 residues. Germline V gene lookup returns CDR1 LNHNV and CDR2 YYDKDF (reference sequence). The CDR3 bases are TGTGCCACCAGCAGCAGGGGTCCAACTAATGAAAAACTGTTTTTT. It yields the protein CATSSRGPTNEKLFF.

Concerning this clonotype: This could be a read error, since a much larger clone is one nucleotide away. The chain couples TRBV5-1 to TRBJ2-5; D uncertain. The CDR3 extends over 14 amino acids. Germline V lookup: CDR1 SGHRS, CDR2 YFSETQ. The CDR3 DNA reads as TGCTCCAGCACACCGGGTAGTACACAAGAGACCCAGTACTTC. Translating gives CSSTPGSTQETQYF.

The rearrangement uses TRBV15 and TRBJ2-1; D is uncertain. V was cut by 1 base and J by 0 bases, with 7 bases left in between. CDR3 length equals 15 residues. CDR1 is LNHNV, CDR2 YYDKDF, per germline (reference sequence). CDR3 region: CATSRVSSSYNEQFF. CDR3 DNA sequence: TGTGCCACCAGCAGAGTATCCAGCTCCTACAATGAGCAGTTCTTC.

This clonotype has a handful of counts. V usage is TRBV20-1 and J usage is TRBJ1-2; 7 positions agree with TRBD1. The J segment lost 4 bases and the V segment lost 6 bases, leaving 2 bases of the junction unmatched. Germline CDR1 and CDR2: DFQATT and SNEGSKA (reference sequence). The CDR3 is made up of 11 amino acids. CDR3 DNA: TGCAGTGCAAGGGACAGCTATGGCTACACCTTC. It codes for CSARDSYGYTF.

Ten or more counts support this clonotype. V is TRBV28 and J is TRBJ2-2; D may be TRBD2 (7 bases). The CDR3 consists of 15 residues. In germline, CDR1 is MDHEN, CDR2 SYDVKM. Trimming took 4 bases from V and 3 from J, leaving 12 bases between them. CDR3 protein: CASSSQGRDTGELFF. For the CDR3, the DNA is TGTGCCAGCAGTTCCCAGGGGAGGGACACCGGGGAGCTGTTTTTT.

The chain is built from TRBV6-2 or TRBV6-3 and TRBJ2-5; D is perhaps TRBD1 (6 bases). The V end was cut by 6 bases, the J end by 2 bases, with 10 bases between. Germline-derived CDR1 and CDR2 are MNHEY and SVGEGT. This CDR3 is 13 amino acids long. The CDR3 region has the DNA TGTGCCAGCAGGAACAGGGAACAAGAGACCCAGTACTTC. It yields the protein CASRNREQETQYF.

V gene TRBV6-1 combines with J gene TRBJ2-5; D could derive from TRBD1 or TRBD2 (5 bases each). V dropped 6 bases and J dropped 2 bases, with 16 bases sitting between them. This CDR3 spans 15 amino acids. Per the germline V gene, CDR1 is MNHNS and CDR2 is SASEGT. The CDR3 bases are TGTGCCAGCAGCGACCGGGACCTAAGACAAGAGACCCAGTACTTC. This gives the protein CASSDRDLRQETQYF.

The J gene is TRBJ2-7, the V gene TRBV11-2; D is possibly TRBD2 (7 bases). This CDR3 has 19 amino acids. Germline values: CDR1 SGHAT, CDR2 FQNNGV. The ends were cut back, 0 bases at V and 3 bases at J, with 24 bases in the middle. Here the CDR3 reads CASSLESFGGRMGYYEQYF. The CDR3, as DNA: TGTGCCAGCAGCTTAGAGTCTTTCGGGGGGCGCATGGGGTACTACGAGCAGTACTTC.

This clonotype has at least ten counts. The chain has TRBV24-1 and TRBJ2-2; 7 bases are a match to TRBD1. The CDR3 is made up of 15 amino acids. The trim removed 0 bases at V and 3 bases at J, leaving 0 bases unmatched. Germline V gives CDR1 KGHDR, CDR2 SFDVKD. CDR3 residues: CATSDLGQDTGELFF. The DNA for the CDR3 is TGTGCCACCAGTGATTTGGGACAGGACACCGGGGAGCTGTTTTTT.

J is TRBJ2-7 and V is TRBV3-1; D unclear. Trimming pared 3 bases from V and 1 base from J, leaving 4 bases between. Germline values: CDR1 LGHDT, CDR2 YNNKEL (reference sequence). This CDR3 has 12 residues. DNA for the CDR3: TGTGCCAGCAGCCACGTTTCCTACGAGCAGTACTTC. Protein product: CASSHVSYEQYF.

This clonotype was seen more than once but under ten times. The rearrangement joins TRBV29-1 to TRBJ1-2, with unresolved D. CDR3 length: 13 residues. The ends were cut back, 0 bases at V and 6 bases at J, with 11 bases in the middle. Germline V CDR1 and CDR2: SQVTM, ANQGSEA. The CDR3 DNA follows: TGCAGCGTTGAAGATCTAATGGGGAATGGCTACACCTTC. It translates to CSVEDLMGNGYTF.

The sample holds a few counts of this clonotype. This chain links TRBV6-2 or TRBV6-3 with TRBJ2-1; 7 nucleotides agree with TRBD2. Unmatched junction bases numbered 13, after V lost 3 bases and J lost 5 bases. In germline, CDR1 is MNHEY, CDR2 SVGEGT. CDR3 length equals 17 residues. The CDR3 reads CASSYFARREQNNEQFF. In nucleotides, the CDR3 is TGTGCCAGCAGTTATTTTGCGAGGCGGGAGCAGAACAATGAGCAGTTCTTC.

The chain recombines TRBV13 with TRBJ2-7; a possible D gene is TRBD2 (5 bases). V was cut by 0 bases and J by 2 bases, with 14 bases left in between. The CDR3 consists of 16 residues. Germline CDR1 PRHDT, CDR2 FYEKMQ (reference sequence). The CDR3 protein is CASSLGTAASPYEQYF. The DNA of the CDR3 is TGTGCCAGCAGCTTAGGAACGGCCGCTAGCCCCTACGAGCAGTACTTC.

This clonotype was seen ten or more times. The rearrangement links TRBV12-3 or TRBV12-4 to TRBJ1-5; 7 bases are a match to TRBD1. V was pared by 5 bases and J by 6 bases, with 13 bases of the junction left unmatched. CDR3 length equals 16 residues. CDR3 amino acids: CASSPQGQGVGQPQHF. For the CDR3, the DNA is TGTGCCAGCAGTCCACAGGGGCAGGGAGTAGGTCAGCCCCAGCATTTT.

There are a few counts of this clonotype. This chain joins TRBV4-3 and TRBJ1-5, with D hard to call. The germline CDR1 and CDR2 sequences are LGHNA and YSLEER. The CDR3 has 15 amino acids. V lost 2 bases and J 7 bases, leaving 15 bases between the germline ends. CDR3 sequence reads: CASSQMVDMQQPQHF. The CDR3 DNA reads as TGCGCCAGCAGCCAAATGGTCGACATGCAGCAGCCCCAGCATTTT.

V is TRBV2 and J is TRBJ2-1; 8 bases fit TRBD2. The CDR3 spans 16 residues. Germline V gene sequence: CDR1 SNHLY, CDR2 FYNNEI. V was pared by 6 bases and J by 4 bases, with 11 bases of the junction left unmatched. The CDR3 loop reads CASSDYSGGGYNEQFF. The CDR3 DNA follows: TGTGCCAGCAGCGACTATTCCGGCGGGGGGTACAATGAGCAGTTCTTC.

In its sample, this clonotype was seen a few times. The chain uses TRBV2 and TRBJ1-6; D is perhaps TRBD1 (5 bases). Per germline, CDR1 SNHLY and CDR2 FYNNEI. The length of the CDR3 is 14 residues. Trimming stripped 1 base from V and 7 bases from J, with 8 bases between. The CDR3 sequence: CASSEGGYNSPLHF. Written as DNA, the CDR3 is TGTGCCAGCAGTGAAGGGGGCTACAATTCACCCCTCCACTTT.

The CDR3 region is CAISGVGGNEQFF. The CDR3 nucleotides are TGTGCCATCAGTGGGGTGGGGGGCAATGAGCAGTTCTTC. This chain connects TRBV10-3 to TRBJ2-1; D is perhaps TRBD2 (6 bases). Trimming took off 4 bases at V and 6 bases at J, with 10 bases between the two ends. Per germline, CDR1 ENHRY and CDR2 SYGVKD. This CDR3 has 13 residues.

This chain links TRBV12-3 or TRBV12-4 with TRBJ2-5, with 10 nucleotides matching TRBD2. J gave up 0 bases and V 1 base, and 8 bases lay outside the gene matches. This CDR3 spans 18 amino acids. The CDR3 nucleotides read TGTGCCAGCAGTTTAGAGGTGGCTAGCGGGAGTAACCAAGAGACCCAGTACTTC. Protein: CASSLEVASGSNQETQYF.

The J gene is TRBJ1-3, the V gene TRBV6-5; 7 bases line up with TRBD1. The V gene's germline CDR1 is MNHEY and CDR2 SVGAGI. CDR3 length equals 15 residues. The V and J ends lost 5 bases and 3 bases, in that order; junction bases with no gene match: 7. The CDR3 DNA sequence: TGTGCCAGCAGTCCTTCGACAGGGCTTGGAAACACCATATATTTT. It translates to CASSPSTGLGNTIYF.

This clonotype was recorded only once. The chain links TRBV6-6 to TRBJ2-1; TRBD2 aligns across 10 bases. Trimming removed 5 bases from V and 5 bases from J; junction bases left unmatched: 12. Germline CDR1 and CDR2: MNHNY and SVGAGI (reference sequence). The CDR3 length is 17 residues. The chain's CDR3 is CASSRDLAGDRDNEQFF. CDR3 nucleotide sequence: TGTGCCAGCAGTCGGGATCTAGCGGGAGACAGGGACAATGAGCAGTTCTTC.

The chain carries TRBV4-3 and TRBJ1-1; no reliable D call. Germline V gives CDR1 LGHNA, CDR2 YSLEER. V was cut by 1 base and J by 3 bases, with 15 bases left in between. The CDR3 runs 16 residues. CDR3 protein: CASSQVGIYGYTEAFF. The CDR3, as DNA: TGCGCCAGCAGCCAAGTTGGGATTTACGGATACACTGAAGCTTTCTTT.

This clonotype was seen at least ten times. This chain joins TRBV29-1 and TRBJ1-2; TRBD1 matches 8 bases. The V and J ends lost 4 bases and 4 bases, in that order; junction bases with no gene match: 11. CDR3 size: 15 residues. In germline, CDR1 is SQVTM, CDR2 ANQGSEA. CDR3 residues: CSVGGSGTGVYGYTF. The DNA of the CDR3 is TGCAGCGTTGGGGGTTCCGGGACAGGTGTCTATGGCTACACCTTC.

The chain joins TRBV5-1 to TRBJ2-3; perhaps D is TRBD1 or TRBD2 (5 bases each). Germline assignment: CDR1 SGHRS and CDR2 YFSETQ. This CDR3 comprises 15 residues. V was trimmed by 3 bases and J by 4 bases, leaving 15 bases between them. DNA of the CDR3: TGCGCCAGCAGCTCCGGGACCAGTATTTCAGATACGCAGTATTTT. Its translation: CASSSGTSISDTQYF.

There are a few counts of this clonotype. The chain combines TRBV7-2 with TRBJ2-3; 7 positions match TRBD2. The CDR3 runs 13 residues. Losses at the gene ends were 3 bases for V and 4 bases for J; bases not matched to a gene: 1. Germline CDR1 and CDR2: SGHTA and FQGNSA. DNA for the CDR3: TGTGCCAGCAGCTTTAGCGGGTCAGATACGCAGTATTTT. Its translation is CASSFSGSDTQYF.